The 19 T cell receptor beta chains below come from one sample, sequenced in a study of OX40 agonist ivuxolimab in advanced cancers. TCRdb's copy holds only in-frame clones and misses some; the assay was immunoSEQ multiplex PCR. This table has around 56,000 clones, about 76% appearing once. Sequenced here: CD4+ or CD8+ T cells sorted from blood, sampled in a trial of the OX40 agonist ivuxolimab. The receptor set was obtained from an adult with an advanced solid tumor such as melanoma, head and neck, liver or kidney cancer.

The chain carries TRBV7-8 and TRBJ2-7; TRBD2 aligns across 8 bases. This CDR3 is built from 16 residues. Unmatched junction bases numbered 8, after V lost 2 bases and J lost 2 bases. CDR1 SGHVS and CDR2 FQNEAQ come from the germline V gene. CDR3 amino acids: CASSLIRREETYEQYF. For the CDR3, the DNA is TGTGCCAGCAGCTTAATCCGGCGGGAGGAGACCTACGAGCAGTACTTC.

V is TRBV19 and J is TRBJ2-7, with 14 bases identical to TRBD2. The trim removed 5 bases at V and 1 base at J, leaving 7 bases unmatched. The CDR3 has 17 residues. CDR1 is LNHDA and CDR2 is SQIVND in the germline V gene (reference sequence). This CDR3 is CASSWGLAGEGSYEQYF. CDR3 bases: TGTGCCAGTAGTTGGGGACTAGCGGGAGAAGGGTCCTACGAGCAGTACTTC.

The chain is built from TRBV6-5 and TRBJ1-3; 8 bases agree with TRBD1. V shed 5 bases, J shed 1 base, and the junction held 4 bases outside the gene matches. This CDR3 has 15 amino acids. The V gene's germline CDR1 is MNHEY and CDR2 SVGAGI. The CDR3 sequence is CASSKDRGSGNTIYF. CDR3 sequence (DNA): TGTGCCAGCAGTAAAGACAGGGGTTCTGGAAACACCATATATTTT.

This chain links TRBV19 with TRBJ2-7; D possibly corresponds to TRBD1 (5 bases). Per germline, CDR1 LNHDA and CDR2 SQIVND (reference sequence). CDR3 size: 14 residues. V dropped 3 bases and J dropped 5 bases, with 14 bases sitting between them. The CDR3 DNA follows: TGTGCCAGTAGTATCAGGGTGGTTGAGGACGAGCAGTACTTC. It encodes CASSIRVVEDEQYF. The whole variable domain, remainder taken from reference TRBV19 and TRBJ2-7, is DGGITQSPKYLFRKEGQNVTLSCEQNLNHDAMYWYRQDPGQGLRLIYYSQIVNDFQKGDIAEGYSVSREKKESFPLTVTSAQKNPTAFYLCASSIRVVEDEQYFGPGTRLTVT.

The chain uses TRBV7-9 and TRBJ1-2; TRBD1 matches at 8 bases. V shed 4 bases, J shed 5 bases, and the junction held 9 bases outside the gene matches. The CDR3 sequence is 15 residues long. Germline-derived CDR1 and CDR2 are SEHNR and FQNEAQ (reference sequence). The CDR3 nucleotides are TGTGCCAGCAGCTCCCAGGGGGCCACGGCGTATGGCTACACCTTC. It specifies CASSSQGATAYGYTF.

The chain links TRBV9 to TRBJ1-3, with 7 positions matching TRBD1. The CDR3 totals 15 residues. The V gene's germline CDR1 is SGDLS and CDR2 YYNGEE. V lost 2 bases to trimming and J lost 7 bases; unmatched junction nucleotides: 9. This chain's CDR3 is CASSVGQELSNTIYF. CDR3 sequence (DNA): TGTGCCAGCAGCGTCGGACAGGAGCTCAGCAACACCATATATTTT.

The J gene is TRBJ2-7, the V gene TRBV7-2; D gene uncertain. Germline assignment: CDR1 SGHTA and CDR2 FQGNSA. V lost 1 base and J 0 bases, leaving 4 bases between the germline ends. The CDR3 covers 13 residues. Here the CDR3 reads CASSLGVSYEQYF. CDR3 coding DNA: TGTGCCAGCAGCTTAGGGGTCTCCTACGAGCAGTACTTC.

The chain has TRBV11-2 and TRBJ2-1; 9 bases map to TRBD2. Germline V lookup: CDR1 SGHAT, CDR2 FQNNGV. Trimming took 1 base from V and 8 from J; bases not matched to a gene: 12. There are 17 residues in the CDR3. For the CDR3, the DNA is TGTGCCAGCAGCTTAGGGCTGGGGCGGGAGGGGGGACATGAGCAGTTCTTC. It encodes CASSLGLGREGGHEQFF.

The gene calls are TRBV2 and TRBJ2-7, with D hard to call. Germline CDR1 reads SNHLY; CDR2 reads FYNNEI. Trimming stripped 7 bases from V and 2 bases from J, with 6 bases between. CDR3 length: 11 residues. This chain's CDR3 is CASKSAYEQYF. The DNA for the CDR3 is TGTGCCAGCAAAAGCGCCTACGAGCAGTACTTC.

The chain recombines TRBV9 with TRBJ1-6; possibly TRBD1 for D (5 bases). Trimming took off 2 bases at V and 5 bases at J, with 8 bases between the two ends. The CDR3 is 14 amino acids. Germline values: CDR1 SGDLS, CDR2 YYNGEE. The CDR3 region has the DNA TGTGCCAGCAGCGTTGCAGGGAATAATTCACCCCTCCACTTT. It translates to CASSVAGNNSPLHF. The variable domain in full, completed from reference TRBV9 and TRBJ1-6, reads DSGVTQTPKHLITATGQRVTLRCSPRSGDLSVYWYQQSLDQGLQFLIQYYNGEERAKGNILERFSAQQFPDLHSELNLSSLELGDSALYFCASSVAGNNSPLHFGNGTRLTVT.

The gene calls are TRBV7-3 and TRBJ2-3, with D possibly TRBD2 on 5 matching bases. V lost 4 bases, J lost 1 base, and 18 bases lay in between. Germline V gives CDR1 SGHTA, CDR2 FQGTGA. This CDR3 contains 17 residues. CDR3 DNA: TGTGCCAGCAGCTCCCCAATCGAGGGCCAGGGCACAGATACGCAGTATTTT. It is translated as CASSSPIEGQGTDTQYF.

The CDR3 DNA is TGTGCCAGCAACCCCGGGACTATCGACACAGATACGCAGTATTTT. Translation gives CASNPGTIDTDTQYF. The V call is TRBV6-5, the J call TRBJ2-3; 7 nucleotides align to TRBD2. The germline CDR1 and CDR2 sequences are MNHEY and SVGAGI. The length of the CDR3 is 15 residues. The ends lost 7 bases at V and 2 bases at J; junction bases unmatched: 9.

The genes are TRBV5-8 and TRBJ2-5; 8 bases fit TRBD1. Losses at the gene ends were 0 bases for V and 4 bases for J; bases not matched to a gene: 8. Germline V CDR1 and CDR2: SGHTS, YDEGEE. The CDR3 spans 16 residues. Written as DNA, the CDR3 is TGTGCCAGCAGCTTGGGGTCGGACAGGGTAGGAGAGACCCAGTACTTC. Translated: CASSLGSDRVGETQYF.

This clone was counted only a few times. This chain's CDR3 is CASKATENTGELFF. CDR3 coding DNA: TGTGCCAGCAAAGCCACAGAGAACACCGGGGAGCTGTTTTTT. The rearrangement uses TRBV2 and TRBJ2-2; D is ambiguous. With 7 bases removed from V and 1 base from J, the gap between germline ends came to 10 bases. Looked up from germline, CDR1 is SNHLY and CDR2 is FYNNEI. This CDR3 comprises 14 residues.

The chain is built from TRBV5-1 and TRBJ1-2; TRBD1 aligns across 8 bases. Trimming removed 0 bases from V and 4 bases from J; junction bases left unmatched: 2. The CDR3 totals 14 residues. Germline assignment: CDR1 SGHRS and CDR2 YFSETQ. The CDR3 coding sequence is TGCGCCAGCAGCTTGGGGACAGGGAGCTATGGCTACACCTTC. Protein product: CASSLGTGSYGYTF.

This CDR3 reads CAISETPGQGGEQYF. The CDR3 DNA reads as TGTGCCATCAGTGAGACGCCGGGACAGGGGGGCGAGCAGTACTTC. The chain joins TRBV10-3 to TRBJ2-7; 11 bases match TRBD1. CDR1 ENHRY and CDR2 SYGVKD come from the germline V gene. This CDR3 has 15 residues. The J segment lost 6 bases and the V segment lost 2 bases, leaving 6 bases of the junction unmatched.

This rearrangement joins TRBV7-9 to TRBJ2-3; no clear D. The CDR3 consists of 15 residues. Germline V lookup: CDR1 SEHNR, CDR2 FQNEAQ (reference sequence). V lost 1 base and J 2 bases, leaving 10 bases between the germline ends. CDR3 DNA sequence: TGTGCCAGCAGCTTAGTGCTCAGCTACACAGATACGCAGTATTTT. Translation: CASSLVLSYTDTQYF.

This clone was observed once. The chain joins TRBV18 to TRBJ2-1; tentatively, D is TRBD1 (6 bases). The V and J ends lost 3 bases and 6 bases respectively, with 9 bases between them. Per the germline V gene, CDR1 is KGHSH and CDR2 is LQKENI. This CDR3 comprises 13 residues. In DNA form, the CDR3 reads TGTGCCAGCTCACCCAAGGGGGTCAATGAGCAGTTCTTC. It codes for CASSPKGVNEQFF.

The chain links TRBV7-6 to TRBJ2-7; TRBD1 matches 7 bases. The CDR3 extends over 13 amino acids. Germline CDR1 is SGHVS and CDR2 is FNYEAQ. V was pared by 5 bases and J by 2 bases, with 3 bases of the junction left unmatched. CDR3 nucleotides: TGTGCCAGCAGCGAGGGGGCCCCCTACGAGCAGTACTTC. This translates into CASSEGAPYEQYF.